Sequencing of this T cell receptor beta chain was carried out in a study of breast tumors, draining lymph nodes, adjacent tissues. This clonotype was counted ten times or more. No antigen is known for it. Germline V gene lookup returns CDR1 MGHRA and CDR2 YSYEKL. The V and J ends lost 4 bases and 3 bases, in that order; junction bases with no gene match: 5. The CDR3 length is 15 residues. TCRdb reprocessed the multiplex PCR reads with MiXCR, giving one entry per CDR3 protein. Of 70,000 or so distinct CDR3 sequences in the sample, 40% to 45% were seen once. Whole-study results and caveats: Compared with lymph nodes, tumors were less diverse; compared with nontumor tissue, more. The data were judged consistent with most tumor T cells coming from lymph node and expanding in tumor. Luminal-like breast cancer showed significantly higher tumor–nontumor repertoire similarity than basal-like. The lymph node origin of tumor T cells was framed as consistent with a hypothesis, not demonstrated.

The V gene is TRBV4-1, the J gene TRBJ2-7, with 11 bases that match TRBD1. This TCR came from a female donor with breast cancer. Some clones in this sample may be carry-over from other donors' samples. The sample taken for sequencing was breast tumor tissue. CDR3 amino acids: CASSPGQGAYYEQYF. The CDR3 DNA follows: TGCGCCAGCAGCCCCGGACAGGGGGCGTACTACGAGCAGTACTTC.